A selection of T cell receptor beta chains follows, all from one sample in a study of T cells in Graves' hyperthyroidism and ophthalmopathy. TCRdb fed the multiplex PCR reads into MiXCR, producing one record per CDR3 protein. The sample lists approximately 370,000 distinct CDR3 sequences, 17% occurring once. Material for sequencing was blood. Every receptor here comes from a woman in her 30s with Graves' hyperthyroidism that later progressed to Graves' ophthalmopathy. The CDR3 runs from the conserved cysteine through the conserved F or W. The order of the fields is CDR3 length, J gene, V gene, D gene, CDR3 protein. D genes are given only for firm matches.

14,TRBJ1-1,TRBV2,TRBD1,CANSPGAGGTEAFF
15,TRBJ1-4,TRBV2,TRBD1,CASIRQGQYNEKLFF
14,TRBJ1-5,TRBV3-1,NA,CASSQGSGDQPQHF
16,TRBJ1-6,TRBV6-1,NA,CASSDVAGARNSPLHF
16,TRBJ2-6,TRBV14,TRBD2,CASSHLAASGANVLTF
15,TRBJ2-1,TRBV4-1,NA,CASSRREQANSEQFF
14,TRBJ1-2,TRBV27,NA,CASKWGSGGYGYTF
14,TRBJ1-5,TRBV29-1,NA,CSVYIEGEYQPQHF
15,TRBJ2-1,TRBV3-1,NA,CASSQDSGQSSEQFF
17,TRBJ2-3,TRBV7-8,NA,CASSPKEGGLSTDTQYF
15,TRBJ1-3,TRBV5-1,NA,CASRRDGVSGNTIYF
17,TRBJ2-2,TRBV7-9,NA,CASSFMGQTSGTGELFF
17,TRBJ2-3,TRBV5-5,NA,CASSLRITGWGTDTQYF
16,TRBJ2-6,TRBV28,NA,CASSLSTLPGANVLTF
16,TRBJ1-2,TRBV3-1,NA,CASSQEADHKIYGYTF
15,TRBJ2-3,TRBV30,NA,CAWSPVRVHTDTQYF
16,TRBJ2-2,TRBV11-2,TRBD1,CASSSARQGWTGELFF
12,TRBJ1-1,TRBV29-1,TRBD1,CSVNTGGTEAFF
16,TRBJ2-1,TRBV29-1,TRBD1,CSGQGTPFSSYNEQFF
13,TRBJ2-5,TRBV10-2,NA,CASSEGEQETQYF
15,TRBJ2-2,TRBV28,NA,CASRYGGRDTGELFF
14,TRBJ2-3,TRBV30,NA,CAWSVSPTPHSLYF
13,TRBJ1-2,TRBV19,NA,CASSSYRFNGYTF
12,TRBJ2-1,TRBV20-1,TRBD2,CSAELAGNEQFF
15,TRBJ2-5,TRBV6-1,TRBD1,CASSPGGQGIETQYF
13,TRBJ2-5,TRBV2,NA,CASRRLYQETQYF
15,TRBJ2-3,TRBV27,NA,CASSLAPILADTQYF
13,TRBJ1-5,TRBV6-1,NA,CASSMDDNQPQHF
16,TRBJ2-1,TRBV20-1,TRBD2,CSATTSGRVTYNEQFF
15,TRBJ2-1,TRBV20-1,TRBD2,CSARRLAGGYNEQFF
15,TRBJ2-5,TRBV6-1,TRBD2,CAGSERSGAQETQYF
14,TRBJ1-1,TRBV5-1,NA,CASSPTGYNTEAFF
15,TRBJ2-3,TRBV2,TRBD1,CASTRDRVTSDTQYF
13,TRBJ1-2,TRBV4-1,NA,CASSQDGYYGYTF
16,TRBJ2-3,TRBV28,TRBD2,CASSSLAGPSTDTQYF